The 10 T cell receptor beta chains in this list originate from one sample, sequenced in a study of glioma-infiltrating T cells. The iRepertoire nested amplicon-rescue multiplex PCR amplified TCR alpha and beta CDR3s from RNA. In TCRdb, the multiplex PCR reads were re-called with MiXCR into one record per CDR3 protein. Of about 110,000 distinct CDR3 sequences listed, less than 30% are singletons. Sequencing was performed on glioma tissue, nonneoplastic brain tissue, or PBMCs (not recorded which). All receptors derive from a human donor with low-grade glioma or glioblastoma, undergoing nonglioma brain surgery, or in good health (not recorded which).

This clonotype was counted many times. This chain connects TRBV5-5 to TRBJ2-1; 14 bases match TRBD2. Trimming removed 4 bases from V and 9 bases from J; junction bases left unmatched: 6. Germline V gene data show CDR1 as SGHKS and CDR2 as YYEKEE (reference sequence). The CDR3 spans 15 residues. The DNA for the CDR3 is TGTGCCAGCAGCCGATCGGGGACTAGCGGGAGTGAGCAGTTCTTC. This codes for CASSRSGTSGSEQFF.

This clonotype was found many times. The chain uses TRBV15 and TRBJ1-5; D is unresolved. There are 13 residues in the CDR3. Germline assignment: CDR1 LNHNV and CDR2 YYDKDF (reference sequence). Between the trimmed V and J ends, which lost 8 bases and 0 bases, there was a span of 8 bases. CDR3 loop: CATGHNSNQPQHF. CDR3 coding DNA: TGTGCCACCGGTCACAATAGCAATCAGCCCCAGCATTTT.

The chain employs TRBV10-2 and TRBJ1-5; D possibly corresponds to TRBD1 (5 bases). This CDR3 is built from 19 residues. The germline V and J ends were trimmed by 2 bases and 1 base, with 21 bases remaining between them. The germline gives CDR1 WSHSY, CDR2 SAAADI. CDR3 nucleotide sequence: TGCGCCAGCAGTGAGACGGTCTTGGGGGGACCTAAAAGCAATCAGCCCCAGCATTTT. It specifies CASSETVLGGPKSNQPQHF.

The chain couples TRBV29-1 to TRBJ1-1, with D unresolved. V was clipped by 1 base and J by 2 bases, with 8 bases between them. The CDR3 length is 13 residues. Germline V gene lookup returns CDR1 SQVTM and CDR2 ANQGSEA. The CDR3 DNA is TGCAGCGTTGAAGGGCGGCTTAACACTGAAGCTTTCTTT. It translates to CSVEGRLNTEAFF.

This clonotype was detected ten times or more. This CDR3 reads CASSRQETQYF. CDR3 DNA: TGTGCCAGCAGCCGCCAAGAGACCCAGTACTTC. The rearrangement links TRBV7-2 to TRBJ2-5; no clear D gene. The CDR3 covers 11 residues. Per germline, CDR1 SGHTA and CDR2 FQGNSA. V shed 5 bases and J shed 1 base, with 2 bases lying between them.

About this clonotype itself: With a much larger clone just one base away, this may be a read error. CDR3 in DNA: TGTGCCAGCAGCTTACCGGAGAGGGCTGGTGAAGCTTTCTTT. Its protein is CASSLPERAGEAFF. The chain is built from TRBV5-4 and TRBJ1-1; D remains ambiguous. Germline lookup yields CDR1 SGHNT and CDR2 YYREEE (reference sequence). The V and J ends lost 2 bases and 7 bases respectively, with 15 bases between them. The CDR3 extends over 14 amino acids. The variable domain in full, completed from reference TRBV5-4 and TRBJ1-1, reads ETGVTQSPTHLIKTRGQQVTLRCSSQSGHNTVSWYQQALGQGPQFIFQYYREEENGRGNFPPRFSGLQFPNYSSELNVNALELDDSALYLCASSLPERAGEAFFGQGTRLTVV.

This clonotype was counted a few times. The rearrangement uses TRBV28 and TRBJ1-2, with 7 nucleotides matching TRBD1. This CDR3 region has 14 residues. The J segment lost 4 bases and the V segment lost 6 bases, leaving 8 bases of the junction unmatched. Germline V gene lookup returns CDR1 MDHEN and CDR2 SYDVKM. The CDR3 DNA reads as TGTGCCAGCAGCCTGGAGGGGGCGCGCTATGGCTACACCTTC. Protein product: CASSLEGARYGYTF.

As concerns this clonotype: The junction departs from the called germline gene at one end, perhaps through a read error. The chain has TRBV9 and TRBJ1-5; a possible D gene is TRBD1 (6 bases). CDR1 and CDR2 from the germline V gene are SGDLS and YYNGEE. CDR3 length: 14 amino acids. CDR3 bases: TGTGCCAGCAGCGTAGCAGGGGACAATCAGCCCCATCATTTT. It specifies CASSVAGDNQPHHF.

This clonotype was found many times. The chain employs TRBV27 and TRBJ2-2; TRBD1 matches at 7 bases. From germline, CDR1 is MNHEY and CDR2 SMNVEV (reference sequence). The CDR3 length is 15 residues. V shed 5 bases, J shed 2 bases, and the junction held 5 bases outside the gene matches. CDR3 DNA sequence: TGTGCCAGCAGTACCGGGACAGCAAACACCGGGGAGCTGTTTTTT. Encoded protein: CASSTGTANTGELFF.

This clonotype appeared many times. This rearrangement joins TRBV18 to TRBJ1-6, with 8 bases aligning to TRBD1. Germline V CDR1 and CDR2: KGHSH, LQKENI. CDR3 length: 15 residues. V lost 3 bases and J lost 6; bases outside the gene matches: 4. CDR3 DNA sequence: TGTGCCAGCTCACCTGGGACAGGTTTTAATTCACCCCTCCACTTT. Encoded protein: CASSPGTGFNSPLHF.